The rows below give T cell receptor beta chains drawn from one sample of a study of blood T cell repertoires in COVID-19. TCRdb's table, derived via immunoSEQ multiplex PCR, lists solely in-frame clones and lacks some. The data hold more than 40,000 clones, with nearly 90% observed a single time. Sequencing input: peripheral blood. The origin of the receptors is a man aged 55 to 70 with acute or convalescent COVID-19. Both conserved end residues are part of each CDR3. D genes are given only for firm matches. Size is omitted from some rows. Given values are once, few, many or a class for expanded clones.

j_gene	v_gene	abundance	d_gene	CDR3nt	CDR3aa
TRBJ2-3	TRBV19	.	.	TGTGCCAGTAGCCAAGGACGGACTAGCACAGATACGCAGTATTTT	CASSQGRTSTDTQYF
TRBJ2-5	TRBV4-3	.	.	TGCGCCAGCAGCCAAGAGGGGGCAGGAGAGACCCAGTACTTC	CASSQEGAGETQYF
TRBJ2-1	TRBV15	.	.	TGTGCCACCAGCAAGCCACAGGTCTACAATGAGCAGTTCTTC	CATSKPQVYNEQFF
TRBJ2-1	TRBV7-8	.	.	TGTGCCAGCAAGGCGGGGGCATCCTACAATGAGCAGTTCTTC	CASKAGASYNEQFF
TRBJ1-6	TRBV4-2	.	.	TGTGCCAGCAGCCAAGATCTTTCCGGGACACATAATTCACCCCTCCACTTT	CASSQDLSGTHNSPLHF
TRBJ2-5	TRBV5-1	.	TRBD2	TGCGCCAGCAGCCCAACGCGGGGGGCCATGGAGACCCAGTACTTC	CASSPTRGAMETQYF
TRBJ2-2	TRBV14	.	TRBD2	TGTGCCAGCAGCCGACTAGCGAGCACCGGGGAGCTGTTTTTT	CASSRLASTGELFF
TRBJ2-1	TRBV30	.	.	TGTGCCTGGAGTGGGACTTTAAGAGGGGAGCAGTTCTTC	CAWSGTLRGEQFF
TRBJ1-2	TRBV2	.	.	TGTGCCAGCAGTGAAGCACGGCAGGGGTACGGCTACACCTTC	CASSEARQGYGYTF
TRBJ2-5	TRBV3-1/TRBV3-2	.	TRBD2	TGTGCCAGCAGCCACCTCTCTGCGGGGGGGTTTAGGGAGACCCAGTACTTC	CASSHLSAGGFRETQYF
TRBJ1-6	TRBV15	.	.	TGTGCCACCAGCACCGCCCCAGAGGCACCCCTCCACTTT	CATSTAPEAPLHF
TRBJ1-1	TRBV27	.	TRBD1	TGTGCCAGCAGTTTTACACAGGGGGACACTGAAGCTTTCTTT	CASSFTQGDTEAFF
TRBJ1-4	TRBV12-3/TRBV12-4	once	TRBD1	TGTGCCAGCGCTAACAGGGGGCGGGAAAAACTGTTTTTT	CASANRGREKLFF
TRBJ2-7	TRBV6-5	.	TRBD1	TGTGCCAGCAGCGAGGGGGCTTGGGAGCAGTACTTC	CASSEGAWEQYF
TRBJ2-1	TRBV19	.	TRBD1	TGTGCCAGTAGTATTAACAGGGGCGAGCAGTTCTTC	CASSINRGEQFF
TRBJ1-6	TRBV3-1/TRBV3-2	.	.	TGTGCCAGCAGCCAAGAGGGGAGTTGGCACTCACCCCTCCACTTT	CASSQEGSWHSPLHF
TRBJ1-2	TRBV5-1	once	TRBD1	TGCGCCAGCAGCTTGGCAGGGACAGGCAATGGCTACACCTTC	CASSLAGTGNGYTF
TRBJ1-1	TRBV3-1/TRBV3-2	.	TRBD1	TGTGCCAGCAGCCAAGATGGGAGCAGGGGGGACACTGAAGCTTTCTTT	CASSQDGSRGDTEAFF
TRBJ2-2	TRBV19	once	.	TGTGCCAGTAGTATTTTTCCTCCGACAGAGAACACCGGGGAGCTGTTTTTT	CASSIFPPTENTGELFF
TRBJ1-2	TRBV11-2	.	TRBD1	TGTGCCAGCAGCTTGACAGGGGTGGGAGGCTACACCTTC	CASSLTGVGGYTF
TRBJ2-5	TRBV7-2	once	.	TGTGCCAGCAGCTTAAATTGGCAGCAAGAGACCCAGTACTTC	CASSLNWQQETQYF
TRBJ2-3	TRBV7-6	.	.	TGTGCCAGCAGCGAGACTAGGGGATTAGCGGCAGATACGCAGTATTTT	CASSETRGLAADTQYF
TRBJ1-3	TRBV12-5	.	.	TGTGCTAGTGGTTCCCCATCATCCTCTGGAAACACCATATATTTT	CASGSPSSSGNTIYF
TRBJ1-1	TRBV11-2	.	.	TGTGCCAGCGAGCGGGCCCTCACTGAAGCTTTCTTT	CASERALTEAFF
TRBJ1-2	TRBV20-1	.	TRBD1	TGCAGTGCCACCGGACAGGGGGGCTACACCTTC	CSATGQGGYTF
TRBJ1-2	TRBV27	.	TRBD1	TGTGCCAGCAGTAGACAGGGGATGGTTGGCTACACCTTC	CASSRQGMVGYTF
TRBJ2-1	TRBV4-3	.	.	TGCGCCAGCAGCCAAGACCCGGTCCATCTCCGGGGCTCCTACAATGAGCAGTTCTTC	CASSQDPVHLRGSYNEQFF
TRBJ1-1	TRBV9	few	TRBD1	TGTGCCAGCAGCGTAGGGGGACAGGGAATTGAAGCTTTCTTT	CASSVGGQGIEAFF
TRBJ2-2	TRBV19	.	TRBD2	TGTGCCAGTAGACATACTAGCGGGGTTGCGAACACCGGGGAGCTGTTTTTT	CASRHTSGVANTGELFF
TRBJ2-3	TRBV7-2	.	.	TGTGCCAGCAGCTTATCGTATCTGGATACGCAGTATTTT	CASSLSYLDTQYF
TRBJ1-2	TRBV6-5	once	.	TGTGCCAGCAGTTCTTCATCCCGGGGCTACACCTTC	CASSSSSRGYTF
TRBJ2-1	TRBV19	few	.	TGTGCCAGTAGTATGGCGGGCAATGAGCAGTTCTTC	CASSMAGNEQFF
TRBJ2-2	TRBV5-1	.	TRBD2	TGCGCCAGCAGCTTGATTCCGGGAGGGTCGGGGGAGCTGTTTTTT	CASSLIPGGSGELFF
TRBJ1-2	TRBV7-2	once	TRBD1	TGTGCCAGCAGCTTCAGGACAGGGGCGTCAGGCTACACCTTC	CASSFRTGASGYTF
TRBJ1-1	TRBV5-5	.	.	TGTGCCAGCAATAGAGGGTTCACTGAAGCTTTCTTT	CASNRGFTEAFF
TRBJ1-3	TRBV19	.	.	TGTGCCAGTAGTACCCTAGGAAACACCATATATTTT	CASSTLGNTIYF
TRBJ2-2	TRBV5-4	.	TRBD1	TGTGCCAGCAGCTTCGAGACAGGGATCTCCGGGGAGCTGTTTTTT	CASSFETGISGELFF
TRBJ2-1	TRBV24-1	.	.	TGTGCCACCAGTTCCAGGGGATCCTACAATGAGCAGTTCTTC	CATSSRGSYNEQFF
TRBJ1-2	TRBV19	once	.	TGTGCCAGTAGTATAGTGCCAGGGTCTACCTATGGCTACACCTTC	CASSIVPGSTYGYTF
TRBJ1-2	TRBV30	.	.	TGTGCCTGGAGGCTTCAAGGGGGAGGGGGCTACACCTTC	CAWRLQGGGGYTF
TRBJ1-4	TRBV7-2	.	TRBD1	TGTGCCAGCAGCTTAGCTCCCACAGACAGGGGGCTCGCTAATGAAAAACTGTTTTTT	CASSLAPTDRGLANEKLFF
TRBJ1-4	TRBV30	.	TRBD1	TGTGCCTGGAGTTCCCCGGACAGGGGACATGAAAAACTGTTTTTT	CAWSSPDRGHEKLFF
TRBJ2-3	TRBV19	.	.	TGTGCCAGTAGTATGCCGGGCGGGGTCACAGATACGCAGTATTTT	CASSMPGGVTDTQYF
TRBJ1-1	TRBV7-2	.	.	TGTGCCAGCAGTACGACCGCAGGGAACACTGAAGCTTTCTTT	CASSTTAGNTEAFF
TRBJ1-2	TRBV10-1	once	TRBD1	TGCGCCAGCAGTGACGGGACAGGGGCCCATGGCTACACCTTC	CASSDGTGAHGYTF
TRBJ1-5	TRBV7-2	.	.	TGTGCCAGCAGCCCCACGGGGGTTCTGGGCAATCAGCCCCAGCATTTT	CASSPTGVLGNQPQHF
TRBJ2-2	TRBV2	.	.	TGTGCCAGCAGTGGACAGGGAGGTTTGGCCGGGGAGCTGTTTTTT	CASSGQGGLAGELFF
TRBJ1-1	TRBV19	.	TRBD1	TGTGCCACCGGGGACAGGGGGAAGAACACTGAAGCTTTCTTT	CATGDRGKNTEAFF
TRBJ2-1	TRBV3-1/TRBV3-2	.	.	TGTGCCAGCAGCGAGAGCGGAACCTCCTACAATGAGCAGTTCTTC	CASSESGTSYNEQFF
TRBJ2-1	TRBV5-5	.	.	TGTGCCAGCAGCTCGCACGGCGGGGGCGAGTTCTTC	CASSSHGGGEFF
TRBJ1-1	TRBV12-5	once	.	TGTGCTAGTGGTAAACAAATGAACACTGAAGCTTTCTTT	CASGKQMNTEAFF
TRBJ1-2	TRBV20-1	.	.	TGCAGTGCTAGTTATCTCAGTTGGGGCTACACCTTC	CSASYLSWGYTF
TRBJ1-1	TRBV4-1	.	.	TGCGCCAGCAGCCCAAGGCGGGAAGACACTGAAGCTTTCTTT	CASSPRREDTEAFF
TRBJ2-1	TRBV18	.	.	TGTGCCAGCTCACCACGGTCGGGGGGCCCCTACAATGAGCAGTTCTTC	CASSPRSGGPYNEQFF
TRBJ2-1	TRBV20-1	.	.	TGCAGTGCTAGGGGAGGAAATGAGCAGTTCTTC	CSARGGNEQFF
TRBJ2-2	TRBV19	.	.	TGTGCCAGTACCCCCAGGGGCACCGGGGAGCTGTTTTTT	CASTPRGTGELFF
TRBJ2-3	TRBV10-2	.	TRBD2	TGCGCCAGCAGTGAGGTAGCGGGGAGCACAGATACGCAGTATTTT	CASSEVAGSTDTQYF
TRBJ2-7	TRBV11-2	once	TRBD1	TGTGCCAGCAGCTTACGGGGACAGGGTTTTTGGGTTTCCTACGAGCAGTACTTC	CASSLRGQGFWVSYEQYF
TRBJ1-2	TRBV9	.	.	TGTGCCAGCAGTCGGCGTCCAGGGGCGGTGGAGGGCTACACCTTC	CASSRRPGAVEGYTF
TRBJ2-7	TRBV10-2	.	TRBD1	TGCGCCAGCACTCGGACAGGTGGAGGTAACGAGCAGTACTTC	CASTRTGGGNEQYF